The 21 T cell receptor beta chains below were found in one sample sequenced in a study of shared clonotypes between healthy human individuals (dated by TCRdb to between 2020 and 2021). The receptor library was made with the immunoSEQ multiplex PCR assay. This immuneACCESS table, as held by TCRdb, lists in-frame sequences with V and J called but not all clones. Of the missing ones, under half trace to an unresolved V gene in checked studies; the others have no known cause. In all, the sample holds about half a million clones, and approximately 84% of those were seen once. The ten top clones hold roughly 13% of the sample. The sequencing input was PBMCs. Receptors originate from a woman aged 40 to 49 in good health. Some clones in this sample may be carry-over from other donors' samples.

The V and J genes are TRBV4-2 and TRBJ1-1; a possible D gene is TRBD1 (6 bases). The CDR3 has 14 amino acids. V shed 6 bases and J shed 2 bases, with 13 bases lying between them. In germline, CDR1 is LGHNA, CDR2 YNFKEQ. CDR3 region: CASRRDNGNTEAFF. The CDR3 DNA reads TGTGCCAGCAGAAGGGACAACGGAAACACTGAAGCTTTCTTT.

Written as DNA, the CDR3 is TGTGCCAGCAGCGCCCTGGGGGGGGTGGGCACTGAAGCTTTCTTT. It codes for CASSALGGVGTEAFF. V is TRBV9 and J is TRBJ1-1, with TRBD1 as a possible D gene (5 bases). This CDR3 contains 15 residues. Trimming took off 3 bases at V and 4 bases at J, with 16 bases between the two ends. The germline gives CDR1 SGDLS, CDR2 YYNGEE.

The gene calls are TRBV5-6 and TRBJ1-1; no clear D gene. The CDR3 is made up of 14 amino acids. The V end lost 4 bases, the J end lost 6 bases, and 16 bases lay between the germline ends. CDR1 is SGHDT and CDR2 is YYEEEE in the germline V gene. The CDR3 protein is CASSPRVAWAEAFF. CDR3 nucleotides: TGTGCCAGCAGCCCTCGAGTGGCTTGGGCTGAAGCTTTCTTT.

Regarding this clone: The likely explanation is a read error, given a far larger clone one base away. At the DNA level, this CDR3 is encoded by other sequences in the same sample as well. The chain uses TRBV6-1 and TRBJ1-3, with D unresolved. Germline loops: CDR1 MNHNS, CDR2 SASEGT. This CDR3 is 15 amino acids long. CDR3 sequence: CASSEIVFSGNTIYF. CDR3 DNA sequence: TGTGCCAGCAGTGAAATAGTCTTCTCTGGAAACACAATATATTTT.

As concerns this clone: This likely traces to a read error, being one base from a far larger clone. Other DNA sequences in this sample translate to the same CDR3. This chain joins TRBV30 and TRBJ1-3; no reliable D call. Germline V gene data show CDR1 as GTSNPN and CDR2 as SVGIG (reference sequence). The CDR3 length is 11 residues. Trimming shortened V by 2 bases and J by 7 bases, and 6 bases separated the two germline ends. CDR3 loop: CAWSYRNTIYF. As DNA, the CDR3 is TGTGCCTGGAGTTATAGGAACACCATATATTTT. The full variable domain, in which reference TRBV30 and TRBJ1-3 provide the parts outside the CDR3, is SQTIHQWPATLVQPVGSPLSLECTVEGTSNPNLYWYRQAAGRGLQLLFYSVGIGQISSEVPQNLSASRPQDRQFILSSKKLLLSDSGFYLCAWSYRNTIYFGEGSWLTVV.

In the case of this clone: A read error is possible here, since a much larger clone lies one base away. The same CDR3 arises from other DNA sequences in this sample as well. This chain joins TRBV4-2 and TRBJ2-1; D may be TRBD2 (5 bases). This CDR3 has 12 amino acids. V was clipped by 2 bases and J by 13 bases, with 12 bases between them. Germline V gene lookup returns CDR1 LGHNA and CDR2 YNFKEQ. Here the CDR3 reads CASSQSLVIQFF. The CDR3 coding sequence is TGTGCCAGCAGCCAATCACTAGTTATCCAGTTCTTC.

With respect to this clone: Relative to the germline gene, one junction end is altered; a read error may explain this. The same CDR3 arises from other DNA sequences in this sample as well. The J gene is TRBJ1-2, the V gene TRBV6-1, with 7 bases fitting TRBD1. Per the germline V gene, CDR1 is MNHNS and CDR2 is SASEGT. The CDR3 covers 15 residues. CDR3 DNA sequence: TGCGCCAGCAAGGGTCTGCAGGGGGACATGCAGGGCTACACCTTC. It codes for CASKGLQGDMQGYTF.

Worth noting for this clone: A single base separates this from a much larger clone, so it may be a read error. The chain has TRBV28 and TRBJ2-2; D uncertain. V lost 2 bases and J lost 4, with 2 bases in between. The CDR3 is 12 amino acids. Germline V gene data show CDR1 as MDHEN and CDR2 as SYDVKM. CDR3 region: CASSLTTGELFF. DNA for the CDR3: TGTGCCAGCAGTTTAACCACCGGGGAGCTGTTTTTT.

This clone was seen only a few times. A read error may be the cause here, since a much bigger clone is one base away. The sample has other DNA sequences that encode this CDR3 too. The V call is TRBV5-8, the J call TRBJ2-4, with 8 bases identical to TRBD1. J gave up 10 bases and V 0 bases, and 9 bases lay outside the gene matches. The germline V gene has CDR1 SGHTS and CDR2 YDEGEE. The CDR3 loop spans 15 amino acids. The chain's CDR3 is CASSLAGTGLRIQYF. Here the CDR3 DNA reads TGTGCCAGCAGCTTGGCCGGGACAGGTCTCCGAATTCAGTACTTC.

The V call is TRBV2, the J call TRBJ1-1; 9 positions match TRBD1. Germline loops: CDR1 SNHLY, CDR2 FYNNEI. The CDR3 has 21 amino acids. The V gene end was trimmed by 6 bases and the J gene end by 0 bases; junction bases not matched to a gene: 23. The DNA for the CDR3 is TGTGCCAGCAGGGTTTTCCGAATTGCCCCTGGACAGGGGACCATGAACACTGAAGCTTTCTTT. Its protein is CASRVFRIAPGQGTMNTEAFF. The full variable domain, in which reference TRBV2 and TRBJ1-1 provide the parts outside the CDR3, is EPEVTQTPSHQVTQMGQEVILRCVPISNHLYFYWYRQILGQKVEFLVSFYNNEISEKSEIFDDQFSVERPDGSNFTLKIRSTKLEDSAMYFCASRVFRIAPGQGTMNTEAFFGQGTRLTVV.

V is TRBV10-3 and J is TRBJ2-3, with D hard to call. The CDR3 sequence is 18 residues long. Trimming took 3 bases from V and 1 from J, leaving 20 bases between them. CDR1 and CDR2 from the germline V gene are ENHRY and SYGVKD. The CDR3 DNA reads TGTGCCATCAGTGAATCTCTTTTAGGAAGTGGGGGCACAGATACGCAGTATTTT. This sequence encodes CAISESLLGSGGTDTQYF.

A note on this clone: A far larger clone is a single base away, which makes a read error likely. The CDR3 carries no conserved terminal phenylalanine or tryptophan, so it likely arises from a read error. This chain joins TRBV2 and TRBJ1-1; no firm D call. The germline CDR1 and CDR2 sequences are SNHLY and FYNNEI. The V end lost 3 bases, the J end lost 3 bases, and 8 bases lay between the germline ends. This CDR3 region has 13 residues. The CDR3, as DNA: TGTGCCAGCAGTGATGAGGTAGACACTGAAGCTTTCCTT. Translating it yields CASSDEVDTEAFL.

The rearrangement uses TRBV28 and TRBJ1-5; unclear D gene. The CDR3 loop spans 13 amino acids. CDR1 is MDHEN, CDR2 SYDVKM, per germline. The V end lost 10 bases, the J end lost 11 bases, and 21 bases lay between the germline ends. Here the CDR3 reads CAISRSDGQAQHF. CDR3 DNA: TGTGCCATCTCAAGATCGGACGGTCAAGCCCAGCATTTT.

Written as DNA, the CDR3 is TGTGCCTGGAGTGTGGGAGCGGACACAGATACGCAGTATTTT. It yields the protein CAWSVGADTDTQYF. V gene TRBV30 combines with J gene TRBJ2-3, with D possibly TRBD2 on 5 matching bases. The CDR3 runs 14 residues. Trimming left V 0 bases short and J 2 bases short, with 9 bases between. Germline CDR1 and CDR2: GTSNPN and SVGIG (reference sequence).

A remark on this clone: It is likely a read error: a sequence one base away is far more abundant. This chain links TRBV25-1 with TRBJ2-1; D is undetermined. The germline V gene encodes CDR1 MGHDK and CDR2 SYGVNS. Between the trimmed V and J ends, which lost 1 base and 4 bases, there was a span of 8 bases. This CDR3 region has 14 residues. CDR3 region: CASSEFWAYNEQFF. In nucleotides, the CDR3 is TGTGCCAGCAGTGAATTTTGGGCTTACAATGAGCAGTTCTTC.

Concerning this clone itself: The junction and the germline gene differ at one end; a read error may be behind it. CDR3 residues: CASSPRGSWSSSHEQLF. CDR3 nucleotides: TGCGCCAGCAGCCCCCGGGGTAGCTGGAGTAGTTCCCATGAGCAGCTCTTC. This chain connects TRBV4-1 to TRBJ2-1, with D possibly matching TRBD2 (5 bases). The germline V gene has CDR1 MGHRA and CDR2 YSYEKL. The CDR3 totals 17 residues.

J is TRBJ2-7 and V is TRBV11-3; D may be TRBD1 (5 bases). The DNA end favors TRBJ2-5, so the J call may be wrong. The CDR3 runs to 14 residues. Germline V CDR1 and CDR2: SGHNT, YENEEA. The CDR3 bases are TGTGCCAGCAGCTTAGACTCAGGGCAAGAGACCCAGTACTTC. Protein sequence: CASSLDSGQETQYF.

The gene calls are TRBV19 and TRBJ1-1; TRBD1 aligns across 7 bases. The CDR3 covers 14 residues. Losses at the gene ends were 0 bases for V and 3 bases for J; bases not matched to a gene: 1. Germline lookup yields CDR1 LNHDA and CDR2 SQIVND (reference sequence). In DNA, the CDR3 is TGTGCCAGTAGTATAGAAGGGGGCGACACTGAAGCTTTCTTT. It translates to CASSIEGGDTEAFF.

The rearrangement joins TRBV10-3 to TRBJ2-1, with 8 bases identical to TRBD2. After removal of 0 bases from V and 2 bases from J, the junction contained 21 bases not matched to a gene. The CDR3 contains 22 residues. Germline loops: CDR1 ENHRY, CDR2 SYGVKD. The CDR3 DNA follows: TGTGCCATCAGTGAGTCTTACACCGGACTAGCCTCTGCATCTTCCCCCTACAATGAGCAGTTCTTC. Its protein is CAISESYTGLASASSPYNEQFF.

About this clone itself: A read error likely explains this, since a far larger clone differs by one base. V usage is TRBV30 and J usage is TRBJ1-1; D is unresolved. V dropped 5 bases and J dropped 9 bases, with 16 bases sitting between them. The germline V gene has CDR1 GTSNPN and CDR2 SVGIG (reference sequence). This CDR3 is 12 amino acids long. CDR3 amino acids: CAWGLPVSKAFF. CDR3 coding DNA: TGTGCCTGGGGTCTCCCTGTGTCGAAAGCTTTCTTT.

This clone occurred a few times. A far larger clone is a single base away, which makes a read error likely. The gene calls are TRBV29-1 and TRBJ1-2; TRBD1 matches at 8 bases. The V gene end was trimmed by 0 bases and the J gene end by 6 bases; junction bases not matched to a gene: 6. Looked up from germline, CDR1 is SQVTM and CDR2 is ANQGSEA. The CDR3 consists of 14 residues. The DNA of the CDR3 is TGCAGCGTTGAAGATCGGTGGACAGGGAATGGCTACACCTTC. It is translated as CSVEDRWTGNGYTF. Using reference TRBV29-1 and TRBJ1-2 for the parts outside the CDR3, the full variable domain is SAVISQKPSRDICQRGTSLTIQCQVDSQVTMMFWYRQQPGQSLTLIATANQGSEATYESGFVIDKFPISRPNLTFSTLTVSNMSPEDSSIYLCSVEDRWTGNGYTFGSGTRLTVV.